These T cell receptor beta chains were read from a single sample in a study of identical twins. From the 5' RACE reads, TCRdb called clonotypes with MiXCR, one entry per CDR3 protein. The sample lists fewer than 900,000 distinct CDR3 sequences; 15% to 20% were seen once. These data were likewise used in another study, on T cells expressing NK-cell markers.

Sequencing was performed on PBMCs. The receptors stem from a young woman in good health. The CDR3 runs from the conserved cysteine through the conserved F or W. The D gene is left open where the match is weak. Clone size is given for some rows only: seen once, a few or many times, or a class if the clone is expanded.

size	V	D	J	CDR3	DNA
few	TRBV7-2	.	TRBJ2-1	CASSNNRDNVGFF	TGTGCCAGCAGCAACAACCGGGACAACGTGGGGTTCTTC
.	TRBV20-1	.	TRBJ1-1	CSATSGSITEAFF	TGCAGTGCAACCTCAGGGTCGATAACTGAAGCTTTCTTT
few	TRBV20-1	.	TRBJ2-2	CSARGRPRNTGELFF	TGCAGTGCCAGGGGACGCCCAAGGAACACCGGGGAGCTGTTTTTT
once	TRBV7-6	.	TRBJ2-5	CASSPRSQGLGETQYF	TGTGCCAGCAGCCCGAGATCGCAGGGTTTGGGAGAGACCCAGTACTTC
few	TRBV20-1	.	TRBJ1-2	CSARVMGYGYTF	TGCAGTGCTAGAGTAATGGGCTATGGCTACACCTTC
few	TRBV7-2	.	TRBJ1-1	CASSTGGGNTEAFF	TGTGCCAGCAGCACTGGAGGAGGCAACACTGAAGCTTTCTTT
.	TRBV7-2	.	TRBJ2-5	CALGSGALQETQYF	TGTGCCCTCGGGTCCGGGGCGTTACAAGAGACCCAGTACTTC
.	TRBV4-3	TRBD2	TRBJ2-7	CASSQLRGEPYEQYF	TGCGCCAGCAGCCAGCTTCGGGGGGAGCCCTACGAGCAGTACTTC
.	TRBV5-1	.	TRBJ1-5	CASSFDGVQPQHF	TGCGCCAGCAGCTTCGACGGGGTTCAGCCCCAGCATTTT
.	TRBV6-2/TRBV6-3	.	TRBJ2-2	CASSYSPQPGELFF	TGTGCCAGCAGTTACTCGCCTCAACCCGGGGAGCTGTTTTTT
many	TRBV12-3/TRBV12-4	TRBD2	TRBJ2-3	CASSRGLAGFTDTQYF	TGTGCCAGCAGTCGCGGACTAGCGGGGTTCACAGATACGCAGTATTTT
.	TRBV20-1	.	TRBJ1-1	CSASTDWNTEAFF	TGCAGTGCATCGACAGATTGGAACACTGAAGCTTTCTTT
.	TRBV3-1	TRBD2	TRBJ2-1	CASTSSKRGYNEQFF	TGTGCCAGCACCAGCAGTAAGCGGGGCTACAATGAGCAGTTCTTC
.	TRBV7-9	.	TRBJ1-3	CASSPGRDTIYF	TGTGCCAGCAGCCCCGGCCGTGACACCATATATTTT
.	TRBV29-1	TRBD1	TRBJ2-5	CSSEGQAWGTQYF	TGCAGCTCAGAAGGACAGGCATGGGGGACCCAGTACTTC
.	TRBV5-1	.	TRBJ1-6	CASSDVTDNSPLHF	TGCGCCAGCAGCGACGTTACCGATAATTCACCCCTCCACTTT
many	TRBV29-1	TRBD1	TRBJ2-5	CSADRATIKYF	TGCAGCGCTGACAGGGCTACTATCAAGTACTTC
few	TRBV29-1	.	TRBJ1-1	CSVETGVNTEAFF	TGCAGCGTTGAAACCGGAGTGAACACTGAAGCTTTCTTT